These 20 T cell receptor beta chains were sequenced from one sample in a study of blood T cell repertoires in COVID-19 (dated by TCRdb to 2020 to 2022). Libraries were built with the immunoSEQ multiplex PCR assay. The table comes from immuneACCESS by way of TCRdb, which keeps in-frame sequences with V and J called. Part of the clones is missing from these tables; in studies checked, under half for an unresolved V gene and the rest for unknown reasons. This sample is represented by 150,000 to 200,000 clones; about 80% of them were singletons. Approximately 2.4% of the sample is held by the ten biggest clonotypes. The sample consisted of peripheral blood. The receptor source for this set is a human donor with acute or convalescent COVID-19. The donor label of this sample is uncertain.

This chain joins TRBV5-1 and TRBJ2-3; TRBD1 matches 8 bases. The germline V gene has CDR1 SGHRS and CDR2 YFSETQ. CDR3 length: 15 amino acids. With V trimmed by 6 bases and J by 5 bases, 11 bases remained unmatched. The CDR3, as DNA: TGCGCCAGCACGTCCAGGGGGCTTCTGGGAGATACGCAGTATTTT. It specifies CASTSRGLLGDTQYF.

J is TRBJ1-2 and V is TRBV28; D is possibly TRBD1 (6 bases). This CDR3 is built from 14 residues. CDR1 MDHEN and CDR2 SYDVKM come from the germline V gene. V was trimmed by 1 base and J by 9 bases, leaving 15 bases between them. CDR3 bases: TGTGCCAGCAGTTTATCAGGGGCAATACAAAGCTACACCTTC. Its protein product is CASSLSGAIQSYTF.

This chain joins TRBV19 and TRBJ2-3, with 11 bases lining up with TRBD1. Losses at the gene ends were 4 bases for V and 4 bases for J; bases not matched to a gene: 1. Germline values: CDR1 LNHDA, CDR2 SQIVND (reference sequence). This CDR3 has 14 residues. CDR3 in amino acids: CASSRTGGADTQYF. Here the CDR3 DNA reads TGTGCCAGTAGTAGGACAGGGGGCGCAGATACGCAGTATTTT.

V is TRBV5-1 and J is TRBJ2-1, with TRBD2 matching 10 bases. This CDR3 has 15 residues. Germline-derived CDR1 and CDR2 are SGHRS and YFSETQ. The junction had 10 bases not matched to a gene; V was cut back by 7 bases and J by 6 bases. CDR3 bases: TGCGCCAGCGGGGACTTGAGCGGGAGGGCCAATGAGCAGTTCTTC. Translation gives CASGDLSGRANEQFF.

The CDR3 region has the DNA TGTGCTAGTGGTCTGGGGTTAATTAGCGGGGGGCCAAAGAACACCGGGGAGCTGTTTTTT. This codes for CASGLGLISGGPKNTGELFF. The gene calls are TRBV12-5 and TRBJ2-2; 10 bases fit TRBD2. The CDR3 runs 20 residues. CDR1 and CDR2 from the germline V gene are LGHNT and FRNRAP. Trimming cost V 5 bases and J 1 base; bases outside gene matches: 16.

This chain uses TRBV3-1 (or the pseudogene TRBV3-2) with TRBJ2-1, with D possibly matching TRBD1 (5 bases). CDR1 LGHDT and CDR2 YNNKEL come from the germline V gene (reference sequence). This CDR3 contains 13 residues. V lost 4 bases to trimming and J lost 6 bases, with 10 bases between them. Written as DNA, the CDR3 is TGTGCCAGCAGCCGGGGTGGGGCCAATGAGCAGTTCTTC. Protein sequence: CASSRGGANEQFF.

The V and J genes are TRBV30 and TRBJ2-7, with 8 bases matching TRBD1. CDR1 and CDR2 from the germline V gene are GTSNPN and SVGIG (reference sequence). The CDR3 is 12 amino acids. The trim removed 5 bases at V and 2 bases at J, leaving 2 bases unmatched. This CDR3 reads CAWDRGPYEQYF. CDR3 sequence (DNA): TGTGCCTGGGACAGGGGTCCCTACGAGCAGTACTTC.

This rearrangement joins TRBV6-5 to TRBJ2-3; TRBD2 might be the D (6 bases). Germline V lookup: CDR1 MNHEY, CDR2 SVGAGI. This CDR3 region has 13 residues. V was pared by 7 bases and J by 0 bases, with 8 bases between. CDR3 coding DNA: TGTGCCAGCACTAGCGCTAGCACAGATACGCAGTATTTT. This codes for CASTSASTDTQYF.

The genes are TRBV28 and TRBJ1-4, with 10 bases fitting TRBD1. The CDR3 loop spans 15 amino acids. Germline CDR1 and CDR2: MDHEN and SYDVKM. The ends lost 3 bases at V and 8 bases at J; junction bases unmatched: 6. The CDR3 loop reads CASSFPGTGEEKLFF. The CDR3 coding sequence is TGTGCCAGCAGTTTCCCCGGGACAGGGGAGGAAAAACTGTTTTTT.

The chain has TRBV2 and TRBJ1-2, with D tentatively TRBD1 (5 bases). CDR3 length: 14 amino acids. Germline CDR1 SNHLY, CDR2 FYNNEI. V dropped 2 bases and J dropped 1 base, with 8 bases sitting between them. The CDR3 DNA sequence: TGTGCCAGCAGTGAATCAGGGTTTAACTATGGCTACACCTTC. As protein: CASSESGFNYGYTF. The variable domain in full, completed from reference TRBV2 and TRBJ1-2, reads EPEVTQTPSHQVTQMGQEVILRCVPISNHLYFYWYRQILGQKVEFLVSFYNNEISEKSEIFDDQFSVERPDGSNFTLKIRSTKLEDSAMYFCASSESGFNYGYTFGSGTRLTVV.

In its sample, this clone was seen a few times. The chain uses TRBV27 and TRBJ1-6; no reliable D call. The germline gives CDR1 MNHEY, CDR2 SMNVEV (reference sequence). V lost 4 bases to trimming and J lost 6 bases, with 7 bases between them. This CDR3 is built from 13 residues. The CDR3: CASSSPGNSPLHF. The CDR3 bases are TGTGCCAGCAGTTCCCCGGGTAATTCACCCCTCCACTTT.

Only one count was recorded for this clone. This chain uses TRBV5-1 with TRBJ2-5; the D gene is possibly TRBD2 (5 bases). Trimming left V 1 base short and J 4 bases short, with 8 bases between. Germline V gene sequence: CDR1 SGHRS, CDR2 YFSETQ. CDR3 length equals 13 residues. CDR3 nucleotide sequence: TGCGCCAGCAGCTTGTCCGGACTAGAGACCCAGTACTTC. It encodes CASSLSGLETQYF. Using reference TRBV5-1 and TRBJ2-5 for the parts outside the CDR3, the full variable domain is KAGVTQTPRYLIKTRGQQVTLSCSPISGHRSVSWYQQTPGQGLQFLFEYFSETQRNKGNFPGRFSGRQFSNSRSEMNVSTLELGDSALYLCASSLSGLETQYFGPGTRLLVL.

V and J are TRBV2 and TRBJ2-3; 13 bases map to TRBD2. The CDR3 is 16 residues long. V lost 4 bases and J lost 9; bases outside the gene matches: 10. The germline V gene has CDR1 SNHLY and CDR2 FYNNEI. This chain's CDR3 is CASSGRTSGGDQTQYF. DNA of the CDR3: TGTGCCAGCAGTGGCCGGACTAGCGGGGGAGATCAGACGCAGTATTTT.

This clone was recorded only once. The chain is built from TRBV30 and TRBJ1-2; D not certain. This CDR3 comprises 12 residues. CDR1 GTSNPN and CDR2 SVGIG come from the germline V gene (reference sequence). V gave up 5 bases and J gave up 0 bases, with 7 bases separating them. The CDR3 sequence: CAWGPSNYGYTF. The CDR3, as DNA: TGTGCCTGGGGACCTTCTAACTATGGCTACACCTTC.

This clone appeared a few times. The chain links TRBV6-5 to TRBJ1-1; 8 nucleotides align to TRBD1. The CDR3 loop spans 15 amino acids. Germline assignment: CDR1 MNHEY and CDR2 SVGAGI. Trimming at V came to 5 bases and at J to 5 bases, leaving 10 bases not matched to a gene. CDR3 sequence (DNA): TGTGCCAGCAGTCTCCCCAGACAGGGGAGGACTGAAGCTTTCTTT. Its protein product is CASSLPRQGRTEAFF.

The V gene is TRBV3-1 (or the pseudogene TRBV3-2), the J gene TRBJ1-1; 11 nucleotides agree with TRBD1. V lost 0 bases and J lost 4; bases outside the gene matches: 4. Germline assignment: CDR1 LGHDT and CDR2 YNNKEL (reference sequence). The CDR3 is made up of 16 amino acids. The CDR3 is CASSQEGGTGGTEAFF. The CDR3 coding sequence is TGTGCCAGCAGCCAAGAAGGTGGGACAGGGGGCACTGAAGCTTTCTTT.

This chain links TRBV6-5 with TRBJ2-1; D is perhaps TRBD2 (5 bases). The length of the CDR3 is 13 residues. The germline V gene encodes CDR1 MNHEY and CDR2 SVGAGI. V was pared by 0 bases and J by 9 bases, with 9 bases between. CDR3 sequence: CASSYSHGSEQFF. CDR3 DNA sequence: TGTGCCAGCAGTTACTCGCATGGGAGTGAGCAGTTCTTC.

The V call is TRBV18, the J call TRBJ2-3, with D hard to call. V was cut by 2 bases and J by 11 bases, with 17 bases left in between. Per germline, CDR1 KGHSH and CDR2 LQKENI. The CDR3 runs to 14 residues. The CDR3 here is CASSPTHALSEQYF. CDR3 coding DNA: TGTGCCAGCTCACCAACCCATGCCCTAAGTGAGCAGTATTTT.

The CDR3 reads CASSLTLSGGQYNEQFF. The CDR3 DNA is TGTGCCAGCAGCTTAACCCTAAGCGGGGGGCAGTACAATGAGCAGTTCTTC. The chain recombines TRBV7-3 with TRBJ2-1, with TRBD2 matching 9 bases. CDR3 length: 17 residues. The ends lost 0 bases at V and 4 bases at J; junction bases unmatched: 7. CDR1 and CDR2 (germline): SGHTA, FQGTGA. The entire variable domain, with the rest obtained from reference TRBV7-3 and TRBJ2-1, is as follows: GAGVSQTPSNKVTEKGKYVELRCDPISGHTALYWYRQSLGQGPEFLIYFQGTGAADDSGLPNDRFFAVRPEGSVSTLKIQRTERGDSAVYLCASSLTLSGGQYNEQFFGPGTRLTVL.

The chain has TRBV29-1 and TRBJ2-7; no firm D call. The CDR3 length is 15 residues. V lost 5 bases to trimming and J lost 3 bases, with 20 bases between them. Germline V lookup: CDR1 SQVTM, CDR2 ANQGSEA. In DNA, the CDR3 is TGCAGCGTTACTGGGCACGGCCTCCTAAACTACGAGCAGTACTTC. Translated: CSVTGHGLLNYEQYF.